This is a list of T cell receptor beta chains from one sample in a study of T cell responses to AZD1222 COVID-19 vaccine. Produced via immunoSEQ multiplex PCR; TCRdb's table is partial and in-frame only. The sample has around 83,000 clones, approximately 90% seen once. Specimen: peripheral blood, collected on day 0 of AZD1222 vaccination. The receptors stem from an adult in good health. The CDR3 runs from the conserved cysteine through the conserved F or W. The D gene is left open where the match is weak. Rows may omit the clone size; those that give it use once, few, many or a size class.

j_call clone_size d_call v_call cdr3_aa cdr3_nt
TRBJ1-4 . . TRBV7-2 CASSLLGGNEKLFF TGTGCCAGCAGCCTCCTGGGGGGTAATGAAAAACTGTTTTTT
TRBJ2-7 . . TRBV27 CASNKRGDSYEQYF TGTGCCAGCAATAAAAGGGGAGATTCGTACGAGCAGTACTTC
TRBJ1-3 . . TRBV7-8 CASSPRDRPGGNTIYF TGTGCCAGCAGCCCGAGAGACCGTCCGGGTGGAAACACCATATATTTT
TRBJ2-1 . TRBD2 TRBV6-1 CASSEGLAGRLPNEQFF TGTGCCAGCAGTGAAGGGTTAGCGGGCCGTCTCCCCAATGAGCAGTTCTTC
TRBJ2-5 . TRBD2 TRBV5-4 CASSSYGLAGTINVQETQYF TGTGCCAGCAGCTCTTACGGACTAGCGGGGACGATTAATGTTCAAGAGACCCAGTACTTC
TRBJ2-6 . . TRBV28 CASSSGGTGANVLTF TGTGCCAGCAGTTCTGGGGGGACTGGGGCCAACGTCCTGACTTTC
TRBJ2-7 . TRBD2 TRBV6-5 CASRPSGNSYEQYF TGTGCCAGCAGACCCAGCGGGAATTCCTACGAGCAGTACTTC
TRBJ1-1 . TRBD1 TRBV10-3 CAIGTGDTEAFF TGTGCCATCGGGACAGGGGACACTGAAGCTTTCTTT
TRBJ1-5 . TRBD1 TRBV28 CASSFRGQAPWQPQHF TGTGCCAGCAGTTTCCGCGGACAGGCCCCGTGGCAGCCCCAGCATTTT
TRBJ1-1 . TRBD1 TRBV15 CATSSTGGGNTEAFF TGTGCCACCAGCAGTACAGGGGGCGGGAACACTGAAGCTTTCTTT
TRBJ1-1 . . TRBV9 CASSVVGAGNTEAFF TGTGCCAGCAGCGTAGTGGGGGCAGGGAACACTGAAGCTTTCTTT
TRBJ2-7 . TRBD1 TRBV6-6 CASSRDRAYEQYF TGTGCCAGCAGCCGCGACAGGGCCTACGAGCAGTACTTC
TRBJ1-6 . . TRBV27 CASSRRGSPLHF TGTGCCAGCAGTCGTAGGGGTTCACCCCTCCACTTT
TRBJ2-3 . . TRBV3-1/TRBV3-2 CASSQDTDTQYF TGTGCCAGCAGCCAAGATACAGATACGCAGTATTTT
TRBJ1-5 once TRBD1 TRBV28 CASSLGQGRQPQHF TGTGCCAGCAGTTTGGGACAGGGAAGACAGCCCCAGCATTTT
TRBJ2-4 . TRBD1 TRBV6-1 CASSDKEGGRAKNIQYF TGTGCCAGCAGTGATAAGGAAGGGGGCAGGGCCAAAAACATTCAGTACTTC
TRBJ2-2 . . TRBV19 CASSTPVEGELFF TGTGCCAGTAGTACTCCCGTAGAAGGGGAGCTGTTTTTT
TRBJ2-1 . TRBD2 TRBV6-2/TRBV6-3 CASSYLGLAGGRQFF TGTGCCAGCAGTTACTTGGGACTAGCGGGAGGCCGGCAGTTCTTC
TRBJ1-1 . . TRBV29-1 CSVAGRGTEAFF TGCAGCGTTGCAGGGCGAGGCACTGAAGCTTTCTTT
TRBJ2-1 . . TRBV27 CASTPFGGGTSLHNEQFF TGTGCCAGCACCCCATTCGGAGGCGGGACATCTTTACACAATGAGCAGTTCTTC
TRBJ1-2 . . TRBV2 CASSEMPSSYTF TGTGCCAGCAGTGAAATGCCTTCAAGCTACACCTTC
TRBJ1-5 . . TRBV18 CASSQGRDQPQHF TGTGCCAGCTCACAGGGAAGGGATCAGCCCCAGCATTTT
TRBJ2-5 . TRBD2 TRBV5-1 CASSSQRGQETQYF TGCGCCAGCAGCTCTCAGCGGGGCCAAGAGACCCAGTACTTC
TRBJ2-1 few . TRBV6-4 CASSDSNRTFINEQFF TGTGCCAGCAGTGACTCGAATCGGACCTTTATTAATGAGCAGTTCTTC
TRBJ1-4 . . TRBV7-2 CASSPVGRGSTNEKLFF TGTGCCAGCAGCCCTGTAGGTCGGGGCAGTACTAATGAAAAACTGTTTTTT
TRBJ2-3 . . TRBV5-6 CASSPSGTDTQYF TGTGCCAGCAGCCCCTCGGGGACAGATACGCAGTATTTT
TRBJ1-2 . . TRBV7-2 CASSPQVSGYTF TGTGCCAGCAGCCCACAGGTATCGGGCTACACCTTC
TRBJ2-7 . TRBD1 TRBV4-2 CASSQVQGSSYEQYF TGTGCCAGCAGCCAAGTACAGGGGTCGTCCTACGAGCAGTACTTC
TRBJ1-1 . TRBD1 TRBV6-5 CASSYGQVNTEAFF TGTGCCAGCAGTTACGGACAGGTAAACACTGAAGCTTTCTTT
TRBJ2-3 once . TRBV6-2/TRBV6-3 CASSQTRDTQYF TGTGCCAGCAGCCAAACTAGAGATACGCAGTATTTT
TRBJ2-6 . . TRBV21-1 CASSLSEISGANVLTF TGTGCCAGCAGCCTTTCGGAGATCTCTGGGGCCAACGTCCTGACTTTC
TRBJ1-2 . TRBD1 TRBV7-2 CASSLATQGAHYGYTF TGTGCCAGCAGCTTAGCTACACAGGGGGCTCACTATGGCTACACCTTC
TRBJ1-5 . TRBD1 TRBV19 CASSIARDRGRGSNQPQHF TGTGCCAGTAGTATAGCCCGGGACAGGGGGCGCGGAAGCAATCAGCCCCAGCATTTT
TRBJ2-7 many . TRBV7-2 CASSLGGSAYEQYF TGTGCCAGCAGCTTAGGGGGATCCGCCTACGAGCAGTACTTC
TRBJ1-1 . TRBD1 TRBV18 CASSADRGLTEAFF TGTGCCAGCTCCGCGGACAGGGGGCTTACTGAAGCTTTCTTT
TRBJ1-1 once . TRBV27 CASSLTPGQGNTEAFF TGTGCCAGCAGTTTGACCCCGGGGCAGGGGAACACTGAAGCTTTCTTT
TRBJ2-2 . . TRBV28 CASRLQGDGELFF TGTGCCAGCAGACTTCAGGGTGACGGGGAGCTGTTTTTT
TRBJ2-3 . . TRBV6-1 CASSEAGGADTQYF TGTGCCAGCAGTGAAGCAGGAGGTGCAGATACGCAGTATTTT
TRBJ1-1 . . TRBV5-6 CASSLAGGRGTEAFF TGTGCCAGCAGCTTGGCCGGGGGCCGGGGAACTGAAGCTTTCTTT
TRBJ2-3 . . TRBV7-9 CASSLATDTQYF TGTGCCAGCAGCTTAGCGACAGATACGCAGTATTTT
TRBJ2-1 . . TRBV7-9 CASSLWRGGTPSYNEQFF TGTGCCAGCAGCTTATGGAGGGGCGGCACACCTTCCTACAATGAGCAGTTCTTC
TRBJ2-2 . . TRBV6-1 CASNPRRVDPGELFF TGTGCCAGCAATCCCCGTCGGGTAGACCCCGGGGAGCTGTTTTTT
TRBJ2-7 . . TRBV12-3/TRBV12-4 CASSLWNEQYF TGTGCCAGCAGTTTGTGGAACGAGCAGTACTTC
TRBJ2-1 . TRBD1 TRBV7-3 CASSSSGQGFDEQFF TGTGCCAGCAGCTCCTCCGGACAGGGTTTTGATGAGCAGTTCTTC
TRBJ1-5 . . TRBV7-2 CASSLDVGYSNQPQHF TGTGCCAGCAGCTTAGATGTAGGATATAGCAATCAGCCCCAGCATTTT
TRBJ1-1 . . TRBV20-1 CSAWAPRFAFF TGCAGTGCTTGGGCCCCCCGTTTCGCTTTCTTT
TRBJ2-1 . . TRBV11-3 CASSLTHRPANEQFF TGTGCCAGCAGCTTGACTCACAGACCAGCCAATGAGCAGTTCTTC
TRBJ1-5 . . TRBV4-1 CASSQENAPGRYSNQPQHF TGCGCCAGCAGCCAAGAGAACGCCCCCGGACGGTATAGCAATCAGCCCCAGCATTTT
TRBJ1-3 . TRBD1 TRBV2 CASSGQGAGNTIYF TGTGCCAGCAGTGGACAGGGGGCGGGAAACACCATATATTTT
TRBJ2-1 . . TRBV10-3 CATGEDSYNEQFF TGTGCCACCGGGGAGGACTCCTACAATGAGCAGTTCTTC
TRBJ1-5 once . TRBV11-2 CASSLDRWQPQHF TGTGCCAGCAGCTTAGATCGGTGGCAGCCCCAGCATTTT
TRBJ2-3 . . TRBV19 CASIDQAGIDTQYF TGTGCCAGTATCGACCAGGCCGGCATCGATACGCAGTATTTT
TRBJ2-3 . TRBD2 TRBV7-2 CASSLAPAGSTDTQYF TGTGCCAGCAGCTTAGCGCCAGCGGGAAGCACAGATACGCAGTATTTT
TRBJ2-7 . TRBD1 TRBV5-1 CASSRGDRVSDEQYF TGCGCCAGCAGCCGCGGGGACAGGGTGAGCGACGAGCAGTACTTC
TRBJ2-3 . TRBD2 TRBV24-1 CATSEGGTDTQYF TGTGCCACCAGTGAGGGAGGGACAGATACGCAGTATTTT
TRBJ1-2 once . TRBV4-3 CASSQDPQGSTHYTF TGCGCCAGCAGCCAAGATCCACAGGGATCCACCCACTACACCTTC
TRBJ1-6 . . TRBV19 CASRAQGMGSSPLHF TGTGCCAGTAGGGCACAGGGCATGGGGAGTTCACCCCTCCACTTT
TRBJ1-2 . . TRBV23-1 CASSPGPQACGRGYTF TGCGCCAGCAGTCCGGGCCCACAGGCCTGCGGAAGGGGCTACACCTTC
TRBJ2-3 . . TRBV6-5 CAAKKPNTDTQYF TGTGCCGCCAAGAAGCCGAACACAGATACGCAGTATTTT
TRBJ2-7 . . TRBV28 CASSPSAASGSYEQYF TGTGCCAGCAGTCCCTCCGCCGCCAGCGGGTCCTACGAGCAGTACTTC